The source of this T cell receptor (beta chain) is a study of blood T cell repertoires in COVID-19. Study overall: PBMCs, B-cell-depleted T cells, or T cells provided the cDNA or gDNA that made up the material.

This clone occurred once. The V gene's germline CDR1 is MNHNS and CDR2 SASEGT. The CDR3 sequence is 17 residues long. V lost 4 bases, J lost 7 bases, and 15 bases stayed unmatched. Sequencing used immunoSEQ multiplex PCR; TCRdb keeps in-frame clones, though not all of them. The data show about 59,000 clones, approximately 89% seen once. This receptor was obtained from a man in his 60s with active or convalescent COVID-19. Sequencing was carried out using peripheral blood. This chain joins TRBV6-1 and TRBJ2-7, with 11 bases aligning to TRBD2. The CDR3 DNA follows: TGTGCCAGCAGTGGAAGCAGGGGACTAGCGGATCCTCGGGAGCAGTACTTC. Amino acid sequence: CASSGSRGLADPREQYF.